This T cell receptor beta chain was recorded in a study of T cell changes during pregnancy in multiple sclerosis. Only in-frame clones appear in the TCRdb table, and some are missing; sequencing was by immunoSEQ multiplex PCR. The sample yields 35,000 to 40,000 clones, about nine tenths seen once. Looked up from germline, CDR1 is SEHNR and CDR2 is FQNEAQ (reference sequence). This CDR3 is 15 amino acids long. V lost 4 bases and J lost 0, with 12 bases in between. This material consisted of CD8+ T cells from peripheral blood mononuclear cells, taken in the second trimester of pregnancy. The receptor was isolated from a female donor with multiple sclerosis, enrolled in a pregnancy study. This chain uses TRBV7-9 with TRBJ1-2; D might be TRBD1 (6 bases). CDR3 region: CASSYETGSNYGYTF. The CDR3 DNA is TGTGCCAGCAGCTACGAGACAGGTTCTAACTATGGCTACACCTTC.